One sample yielded the 13 T cell receptor beta chains listed below, sequenced in a study of blood T cell repertoires in COVID-19. Data came from immunoSEQ multiplex PCR; TCRdb stores just in-frame clones and leaves some out. Of 55,000 to 65,000 clones detected, roughly four fifths appear once; the ten largest clones hold 30% to 40%. What was sequenced was peripheral blood. These TCRs come from a man in his 60s with COVID-19, enrolled during active disease.

The V call is TRBV14, the J call TRBJ2-5, with TRBD2 matching over 10 bases. Germline V lookup: CDR1 SGHDN, CDR2 FVKESK. The CDR3 is 17 amino acids. J gave up 4 bases and V 4 bases, and 12 bases lay outside the gene matches. CDR3 coding DNA: TGTGCCAGCAGCCTGTACTACAGCGGGGGGGCCCGAGAGACCCAGTACTTC. Translating gives CASSLYYSGGARETQYF.

The chain joins TRBV7-8 to TRBJ1-1, with a tentative D call TRBD1 (5 bases). The CDR3 has 15 residues. V was pared by 4 bases and J by 1 base, with 13 bases between. The germline V gene encodes CDR1 SGHVS and CDR2 FQNEAQ. The CDR3 sequence: CASSWAPTANTEAFF. The DNA of the CDR3 is TGTGCCAGCAGCTGGGCCCCGACAGCGAACACTGAAGCTTTCTTT. The whole variable domain, remainder taken from reference TRBV7-8 and TRBJ1-1, is GAGVSQSPRYKVAKRGQDVALRCDPISGHVSLFWYQQALGQGPEFLTYFQNEAQLDKSGLPSDRFFAERPEGSVSTLKIQRTQQEDSAVYLCASSWAPTANTEAFFGQGTRLTVV.

The chain links TRBV6-6 to TRBJ2-2; D perhaps matches TRBD2 (5 bases). CDR1 MNHNY and CDR2 SVGAGI come from the germline V gene (reference sequence). V dropped 7 bases and J dropped 3 bases, with 15 bases sitting between them. The CDR3 length is 15 residues. The CDR3 spells CASTKGSGYTGELFF. The CDR3 DNA is TGTGCCAGCACTAAAGGGTCGGGGTACACCGGGGAGCTGTTTTTT.

This sequence joins TRBV6-5 and TRBJ2-7; 9 nucleotides line up with TRBD2. The length of the CDR3 is 14 residues. The V gene end was trimmed by 7 bases and the J gene end by 4 bases; junction bases not matched to a gene: 8. The germline CDR1 and CDR2 sequences are MNHEY and SVGAGI. The DNA for the CDR3 is TGTGCCAGCACTCGGGCTAGCGGGACTTACGAGCAGTACTTC. Protein sequence: CASTRASGTYEQYF.

CDR3 sequence reads: CASSYRGTYTDTQYF. CDR3 in DNA: TGTGCCAGCAGTTACCGAGGGACTTACACAGATACGCAGTATTTT. The gene calls are TRBV6-5 and TRBJ2-3; maybe TRBD2 (6 bases). The CDR3 contains 15 residues. Trimming removed 2 bases from V and 2 bases from J, with 11 bases in between. Looked up from germline, CDR1 is MNHEY and CDR2 is SVGAGI.

The chain couples TRBV3-1 (or the pseudogene TRBV3-2) to TRBJ1-6; no clear D gene. The germline CDR1 and CDR2 sequences are LGHDT and YNNKEL (reference sequence). The CDR3 has 14 residues. V lost 2 bases to trimming and J lost 5 bases, with 7 bases between them. The CDR3 spells CASSQSYDNSPLHF. Written as DNA, the CDR3 is TGTGCCAGCAGCCAAAGCTACGATAATTCACCCCTCCACTTT.

V gene TRBV19 combines with J gene TRBJ1-6; D gene uncertain. Germline V gives CDR1 LNHDA, CDR2 SQIVND (reference sequence). The V end lost 8 bases, the J end lost 0 bases, and 11 bases lay between the germline ends. The CDR3 totals 15 residues. This CDR3 reads CASSRRDSYNSPLHF. For the CDR3, the DNA is TGTGCCAGTTCGAGGAGGGACTCCTATAATTCACCCCTCCACTTT.

V gene TRBV14 combines with J gene TRBJ1-1; D ambiguous. The V end lost 0 bases, the J end lost 11 bases, and 10 bases lay between the germline ends. In germline, CDR1 is SGHDN, CDR2 FVKESK. The CDR3 extends over 12 amino acids. This CDR3 is CASSQDLLRAFF. In DNA form, the CDR3 reads TGTGCCAGCAGCCAAGATCTGTTGCGGGCTTTCTTT. Full variable domain (outside the CDR3, taken from reference TRBV14 and TRBJ1-1): EAGVTQFPSHSVIEKGQTVTLRCDPISGHDNLYWYRRVMGKEIKFLLHFVKESKQDESGMPNNRFLAERTGGTYSTLKVQPAELEDSGVYFCASSQDLLRAFFGQGTRLTVV.

The chain is built from TRBV6-5 and TRBJ1-5, with 9 bases identical to TRBD1. Losses at the gene ends were 6 bases for V and 6 bases for J; bases not matched to a gene: 9. The CDR3 loop spans 15 amino acids. Germline assignment: CDR1 MNHEY and CDR2 SVGAGI. The CDR3 nucleotides read TGTGCCAGCAGCCGGAAACAGGGGGCGATTCAGCCCCAGCATTTT. Translating it yields CASSRKQGAIQPQHF.

The chain recombines TRBV5-8 with TRBJ2-5; 11 bases agree with TRBD2. V shed 4 bases and J 2 bases; nucleotides not matched to a gene: 7. The CDR3 is 16 amino acids. The germline V gene encodes CDR1 SGHTS and CDR2 YDEGEE. The CDR3 protein is CASSATGTSGQETQYF. The DNA of the CDR3 is TGTGCCAGCAGCGCGACCGGGACTAGCGGTCAAGAGACCCAGTACTTC.

The V and J genes are TRBV5-1 and TRBJ1-2; TRBD1 agrees at 8 bases. The CDR3 contains 15 residues. CDR1 and CDR2 from the germline V gene are SGHRS and YFSETQ. The ends lost 0 bases at V and 6 bases at J; junction bases unmatched: 7. The DNA for the CDR3 is TGCGCCAGCAGCTTGGCGTCAGGGGGCTCGAATGGCTACACCTTC. Translated: CASSLASGGSNGYTF.

The V call is TRBV2, the J call TRBJ1-5; the match to TRBD1 covers 8 bases. The CDR3 is 15 amino acids. Germline trimming cut 6 bases from V and 1 base from J; bases unmatched to any gene: 5. The germline gives CDR1 SNHLY, CDR2 FYNNEI. CDR3: CASRLTGASNQPQHF. CDR3 bases: TGTGCCAGCAGACTGACAGGGGCGAGCAATCAGCCCCAGCATTTT.

J is TRBJ2-3 and V is TRBV9; 16 nucleotides agree with TRBD2. The CDR3 is 18 amino acids. The germline gives CDR1 SGDLS, CDR2 YYNGEE. V dropped 3 bases and J dropped 1; count of bases not matched to a gene: 5. The CDR3 reads CASSAGLAGGPGTDTQYF. CDR3 nucleotides: TGTGCCAGCAGCGCGGGACTAGCGGGGGGGCCGGGCACAGATACGCAGTATTTT.